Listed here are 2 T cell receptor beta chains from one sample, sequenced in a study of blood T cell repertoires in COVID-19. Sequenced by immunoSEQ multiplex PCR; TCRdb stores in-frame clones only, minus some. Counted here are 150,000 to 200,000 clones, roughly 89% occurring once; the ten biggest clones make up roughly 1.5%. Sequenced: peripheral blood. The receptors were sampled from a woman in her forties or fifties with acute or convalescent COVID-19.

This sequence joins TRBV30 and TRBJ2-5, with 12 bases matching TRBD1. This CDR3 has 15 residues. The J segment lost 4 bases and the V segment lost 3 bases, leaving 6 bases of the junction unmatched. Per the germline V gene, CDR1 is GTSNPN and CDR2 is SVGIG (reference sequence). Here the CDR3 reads CAWRPGTGGVETQYF. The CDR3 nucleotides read TGTGCCTGGAGGCCAGGGACAGGGGGCGTAGAGACCCAGTACTTC.

CDR3 coding DNA: TGTGCCAGCAGCCCCGGCCACGGGAAGCCCCCCTACGAGCAGTACTTC. Encoded protein: CASSPGHGKPPYEQYF. J is TRBJ2-7 and V is TRBV27; perhaps TRBD2 as D (5 bases). Trimming left V 6 bases short and J 2 bases short, with 20 bases between. Germline values: CDR1 MNHEY, CDR2 SMNVEV (reference sequence). The CDR3 runs 16 residues.